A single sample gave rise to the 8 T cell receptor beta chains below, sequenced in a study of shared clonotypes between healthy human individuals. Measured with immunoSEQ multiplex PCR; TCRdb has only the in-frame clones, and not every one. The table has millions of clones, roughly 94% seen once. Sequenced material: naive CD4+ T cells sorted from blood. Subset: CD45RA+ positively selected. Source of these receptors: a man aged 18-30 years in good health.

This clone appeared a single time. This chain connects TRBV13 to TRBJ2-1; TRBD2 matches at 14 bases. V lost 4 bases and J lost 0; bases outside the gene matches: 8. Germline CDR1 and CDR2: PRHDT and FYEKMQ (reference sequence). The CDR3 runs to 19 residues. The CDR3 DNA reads TGTGCCAGCAGCTCGACTAGCGGGAGGGTCTTTAGCTCCTACAATGAGCAGTTCTTC. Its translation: CASSSTSGRVFSSYNEQFF.

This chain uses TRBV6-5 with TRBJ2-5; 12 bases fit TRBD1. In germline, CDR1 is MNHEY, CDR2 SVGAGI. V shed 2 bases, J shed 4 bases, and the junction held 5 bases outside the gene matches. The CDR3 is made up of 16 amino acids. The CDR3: CASSYEGTGGRETQYF. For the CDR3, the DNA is TGTGCCAGCAGTTACGAAGGGACAGGGGGCCGAGAGACCCAGTACTTC.

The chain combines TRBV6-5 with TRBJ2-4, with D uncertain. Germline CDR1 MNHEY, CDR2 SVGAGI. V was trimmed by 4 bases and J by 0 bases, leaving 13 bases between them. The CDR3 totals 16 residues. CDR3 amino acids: CASSSGPRTAKNIQYF. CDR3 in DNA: TGTGCCAGCAGTTCCGGGCCGAGGACAGCCAAAAACATTCAGTACTTC.

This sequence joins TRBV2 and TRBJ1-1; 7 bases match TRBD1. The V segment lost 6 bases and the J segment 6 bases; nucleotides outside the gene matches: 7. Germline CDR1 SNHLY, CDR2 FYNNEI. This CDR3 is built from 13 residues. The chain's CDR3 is CASRATGLPEAFF. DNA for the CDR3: TGTGCCAGCAGGGCGACAGGGCTGCCTGAAGCTTTCTTT.

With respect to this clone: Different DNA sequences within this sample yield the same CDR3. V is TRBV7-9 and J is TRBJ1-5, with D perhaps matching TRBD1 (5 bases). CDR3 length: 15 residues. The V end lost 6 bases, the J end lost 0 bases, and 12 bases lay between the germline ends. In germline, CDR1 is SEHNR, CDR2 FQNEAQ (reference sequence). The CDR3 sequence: CASSPGGSSNQPQHF. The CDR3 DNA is TGTGCCAGCAGTCCCGGGGGGAGTAGCAATCAGCCCCAGCATTTT.

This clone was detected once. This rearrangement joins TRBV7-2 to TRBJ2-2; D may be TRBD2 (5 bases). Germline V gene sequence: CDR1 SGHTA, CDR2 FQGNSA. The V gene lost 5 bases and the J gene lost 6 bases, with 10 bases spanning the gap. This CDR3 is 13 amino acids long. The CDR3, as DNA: TGTGCCAGCAGCCCCGAGGGCGCCGGGGAGCTGTTTTTT. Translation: CASSPEGAGELFF.

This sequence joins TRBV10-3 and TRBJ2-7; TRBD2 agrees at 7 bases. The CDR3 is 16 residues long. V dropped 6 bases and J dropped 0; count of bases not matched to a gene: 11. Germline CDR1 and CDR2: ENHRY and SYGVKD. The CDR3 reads CAISQSGILSSYEQYF. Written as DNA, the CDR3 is TGTGCCATCAGCCAAAGCGGGATTCTTTCCTCCTACGAGCAGTACTTC.

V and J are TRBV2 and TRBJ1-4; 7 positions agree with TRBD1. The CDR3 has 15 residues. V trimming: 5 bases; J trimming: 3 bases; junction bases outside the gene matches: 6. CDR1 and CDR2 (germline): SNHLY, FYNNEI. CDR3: CASSLTGAPNEKLFF. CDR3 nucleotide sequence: TGTGCCAGCAGTCTCACAGGGGCGCCTAATGAAAAACTGTTTTTT.